A single T cell receptor beta chain is shown here with its context. Its specific antigen is unknown. No base-level quality is on record; no much larger clone is a single base apart. RNA was extracted with the RNeasy kit and 0.5 to 1 ug was reverse transcribed using random hexamers. The immunoSEQ multiplex PCR assay, covering 54 Vbeta and 13 Jbeta segments, was used to amplify TCR beta CDR3 regions. PCR amplification bias was corrected by using a synthetic template baseline for primer optimization and computational correction. Under the source paper's analysis protocol: Reads were annotated to V, D and J genes according to IMGT and were analyzed with immunoSEQ Analyzer, with only productive sequences retained. Clonality was computed as one minus Shannon entropy normalized by log2 of the number of productive unique sequences. For each patient and control, public and private clones were evaluated within the 100 most prevalent clones. Clones were defined as Susac-specific when absent from the healthy and MS cohorts, from approximately 1,100 published viral clones and from other ImmuneACCESS disease sequences. TCRdb applied fastp at Q25 and MiXCR to the public reads, then kept only in-frame beta chains. Each record represents a unique CDR3 protein, reported with the most common genes and DNA among its rows. These V and J calls originate from TCRdb's pipeline instead of the authors' own analysis. This sample lists 180,000 or so distinct CDR3 sequences; more than 90% were detected once. Clones ranked in the top ten supply roughly 0.095% of the sample.

In the germline V gene, CDR1 corresponds to KGHSH and CDR2 to LQKENI. Trimming accounts for 3 bases at V and 1 base at J, while the number of junction bases matched to no gene is 3. CDR3 length: 15 amino acids, cysteine to phenylalanine. This entry keeps only the CDR3 DNA: 45 bases, framed from base 1. Peripheral blood CD8+ and CD4+ T cells from healthy donors, Susac syndrome patients and multiple sclerosis patients were profiled by high-throughput TCR beta sequencing. Treatment-naive patients with stable or active relapsing-remitting disease fulfilling revised McDonald criteria were used as multiple sclerosis controls. Bulk CD8+ and CD4+ T cells were purified by magnetic negative isolation, whereas CD8+ TEMRA cells were enriched by FACS. Blood was drawn into EDTA tubes, processed within 24 hours, and PBMCs were isolated by density gradient centrifugation. PBMCs intended for TCR sequencing were frozen in liquid nitrogen and were later thawed in a 37 degrees C water bath. Purity of sorted or isolated CD4+, CD8+ and CD8+ TEMRA cells was at least 90%.

This sample was taken from a study of CD8 T cells in Susac syndrome (dated by TCRdb to the late 2010s). Turning to the overall study: Whether CD8+ T cell activation and differentiation in Susac syndrome was antigen driven was tested using repertoire sequencing. The paper's findings and limits, for the study overall: The number of individuals in the TCR sequencing and HLA analysis was acknowledged as relatively small.

The clonotype was recovered from a human donor with multiple sclerosis. The chain is assembled from TRBV18 and TRBJ1-1; TRBD1 fits 9 bases in the junction. Sequenced material: CD4+ T cells from PBMCs. The CDR3 reads CASSPGQGRNTEAFF. The base sequence is TGTGCCAGCTCACCGGGACAGGGACGGAACACTGAAGCTTTCTTT.